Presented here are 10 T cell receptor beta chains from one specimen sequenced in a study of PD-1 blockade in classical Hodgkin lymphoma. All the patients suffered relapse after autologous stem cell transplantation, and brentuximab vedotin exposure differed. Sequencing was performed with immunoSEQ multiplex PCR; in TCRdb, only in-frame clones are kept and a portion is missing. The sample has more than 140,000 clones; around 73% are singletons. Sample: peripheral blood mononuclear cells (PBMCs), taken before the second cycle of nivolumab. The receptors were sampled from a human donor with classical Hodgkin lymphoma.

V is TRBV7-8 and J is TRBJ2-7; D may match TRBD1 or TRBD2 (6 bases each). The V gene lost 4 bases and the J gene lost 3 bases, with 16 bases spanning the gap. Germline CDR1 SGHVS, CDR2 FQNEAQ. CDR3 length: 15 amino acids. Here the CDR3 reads CASSSRPGAVYEQYF. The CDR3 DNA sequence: TGTGCCAGCAGCTCACGCCCGGGGGCCGTCTACGAGCAGTACTTC. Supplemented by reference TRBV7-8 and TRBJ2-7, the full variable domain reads GAGVSQSPRYKVAKRGQDVALRCDPISGHVSLFWYQQALGQGPEFLTYFQNEAQLDKSGLPSDRFFAERPEGSVSTLKIQRTQQEDSAVYLCASSSRPGAVYEQYFGPGTRLTVT.

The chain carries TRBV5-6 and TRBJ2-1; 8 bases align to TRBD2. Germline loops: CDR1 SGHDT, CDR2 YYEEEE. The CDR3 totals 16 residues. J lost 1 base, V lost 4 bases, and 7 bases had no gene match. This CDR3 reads CASSSRRGASYNEQFF. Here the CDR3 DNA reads TGTGCCAGCAGCAGCCGGCGGGGGGCTTCCTACAATGAGCAGTTCTTC.

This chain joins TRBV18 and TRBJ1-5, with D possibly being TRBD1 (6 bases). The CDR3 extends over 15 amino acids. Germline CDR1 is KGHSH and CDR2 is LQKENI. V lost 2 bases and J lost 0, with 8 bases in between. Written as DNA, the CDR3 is TGTGCCAGCTCACCAAGGACAGCTAGCAATCAGCCCCAGCATTTT. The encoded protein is CASSPRTASNQPQHF.

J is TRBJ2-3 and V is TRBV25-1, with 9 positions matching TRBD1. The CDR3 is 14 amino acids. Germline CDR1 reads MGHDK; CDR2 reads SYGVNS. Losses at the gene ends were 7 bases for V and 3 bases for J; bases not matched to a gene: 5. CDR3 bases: TGTGCCAGCACTCCGGGACAGGGAACAGATACGCAGTATTTT. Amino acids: CASTPGQGTDTQYF.

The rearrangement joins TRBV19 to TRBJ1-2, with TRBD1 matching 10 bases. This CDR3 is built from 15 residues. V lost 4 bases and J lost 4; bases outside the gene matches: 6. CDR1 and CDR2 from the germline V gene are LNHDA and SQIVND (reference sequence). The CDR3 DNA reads TGTGCCAGTAGTAGACCGGGACAGGGGACCTATGGCTACACCTTC. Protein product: CASSRPGQGTYGYTF.

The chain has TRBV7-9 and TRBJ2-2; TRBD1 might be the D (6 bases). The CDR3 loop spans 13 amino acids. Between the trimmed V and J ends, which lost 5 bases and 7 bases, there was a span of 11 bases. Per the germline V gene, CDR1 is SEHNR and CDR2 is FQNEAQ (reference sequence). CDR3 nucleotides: TGTGCCAGCAGCCTACAGGGTTTCGGGGAGCTGTTTTTT. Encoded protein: CASSLQGFGELFF. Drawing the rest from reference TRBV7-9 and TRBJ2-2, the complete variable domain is DTGVSQNPRHKITKRGQNVTFRCDPISEHNRLYWYRQTLGQGPEFLTYFQNEAQLEKSRLLSDRFSAERPKGSFSTLEIQRTEQGDSAMYLCASSLQGFGELFFGEGSRLTVL.

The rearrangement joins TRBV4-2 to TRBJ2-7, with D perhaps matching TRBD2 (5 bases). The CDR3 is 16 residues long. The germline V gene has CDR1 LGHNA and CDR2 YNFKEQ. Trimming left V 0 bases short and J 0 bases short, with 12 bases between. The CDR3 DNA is TGTGCCAGCAGCCAAGATTACCCGGGAAGCTCCTACGAGCAGTACTTC. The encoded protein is CASSQDYPGSSYEQYF.

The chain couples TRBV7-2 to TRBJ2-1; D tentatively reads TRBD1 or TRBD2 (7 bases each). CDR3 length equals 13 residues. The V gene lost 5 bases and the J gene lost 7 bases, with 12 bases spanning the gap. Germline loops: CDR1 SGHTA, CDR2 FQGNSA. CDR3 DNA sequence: TGTGCCAGCAGCGCCCAGGGGGGGAATGAGCAGTTCTTC. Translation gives CASSAQGGNEQFF.

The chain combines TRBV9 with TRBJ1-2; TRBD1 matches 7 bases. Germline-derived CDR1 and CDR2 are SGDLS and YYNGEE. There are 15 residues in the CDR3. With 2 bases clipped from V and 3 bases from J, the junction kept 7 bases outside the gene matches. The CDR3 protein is CASSVTGAPYYGYTF. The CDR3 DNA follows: TGTGCCAGCAGCGTTACAGGGGCCCCATACTATGGCTACACCTTC. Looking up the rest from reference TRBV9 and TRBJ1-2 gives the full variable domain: DSGVTQTPKHLITATGQRVTLRCSPRSGDLSVYWYQQSLDQGLQFLIQYYNGEERAKGNILERFSAQQFPDLHSELNLSSLELGDSALYFCASSVTGAPYYGYTFGSGTRLTVV.

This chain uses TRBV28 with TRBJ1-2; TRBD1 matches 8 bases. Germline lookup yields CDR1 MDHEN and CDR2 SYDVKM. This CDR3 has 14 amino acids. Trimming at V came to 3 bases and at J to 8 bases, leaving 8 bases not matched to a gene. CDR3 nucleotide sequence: TGTGCCAGCAGTTTCCCCCAGGGGGCGGGGGGCTACACCTTC. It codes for CASSFPQGAGGYTF.